These 17 T cell receptor beta chains were all obtained from the same sample, sequenced in a study of T cell responses to AZD1222 COVID-19 vaccine. Here immunoSEQ multiplex PCR was the method, and the copy in TCRdb shows in-frame clones only, minus some. The data contain about 100,000 clones, approximately 87% of them seen just once; the ten biggest clones take up less than 20%. The input for sequencing was peripheral blood, taken on day 0 of AZD1222 vaccination. The source is an adult in good health.

The chain recombines TRBV5-1 with TRBJ1-1, with D hard to call. V dropped 9 bases and J dropped 1 base, with 10 bases sitting between them. Germline V gives CDR1 SGHRS, CDR2 YFSETQ. The CDR3 is 12 amino acids. The CDR3 coding sequence is TGCGCCACCCGGGAGGCGAACACTGAAGCTTTCTTT. As protein: CATREANTEAFF.

CDR3 coding DNA: TGTGCCAGCAGCCAGGGACTAGCGGGCGGCCTCCCAGCGGACACCGGGGAGCTGTTTTTT. It translates to CASSQGLAGGLPADTGELFF. The rearrangement uses TRBV3-1 (or the pseudogene TRBV3-2) and TRBJ2-2, with TRBD2 matching over 12 bases. There are 20 residues in the CDR3. Germline CDR1 LGHDT, CDR2 YNNKEL (reference sequence). With V trimmed by 3 bases and J by 3 bases, 14 bases remained unmatched.

The chain carries TRBV10-2 and TRBJ1-2; D gene unclear. This CDR3 is built from 13 residues. CDR1 and CDR2 from the germline V gene are WSHSY and SAAADI. Between the trimmed V and J ends, which lost 6 bases and 6 bases, there was a span of 14 bases. CDR3 loop: CASRETKTDGYTF. The CDR3 DNA reads as TGCGCCAGCAGGGAAACTAAGACGGATGGCTACACCTTC.

This clone has just a few counts. The chain links TRBV20-1 to TRBJ2-7; TRBD2 matches 12 bases. After removal of 3 bases from V and 5 bases from J, the junction contained 11 bases not matched to a gene. This CDR3 is 16 amino acids long. Germline assignment: CDR1 DFQATT and CDR2 SNEGSKA (reference sequence). This CDR3 reads CSASRLAGGTGDEQYF. CDR3 sequence (DNA): TGCAGTGCTAGTCGGCTAGCGGGAGGGACGGGGGACGAGCAGTACTTC.

V gene TRBV20-1 combines with J gene TRBJ1-1; TRBD1 is a possible D gene (5 bases). The germline V and J ends were trimmed by 4 bases and 11 bases, with 14 bases remaining between them. This CDR3 is built from 11 residues. Germline V gene data show CDR1 as DFQATT and CDR2 as SNEGSKA (reference sequence). CDR3 region: CSATGTSRAFF. DNA for the CDR3: TGCAGTGCTACCGGGACCTCCCGTGCTTTCTTT.

The V gene is TRBV30, the J gene TRBJ2-3, with D perhaps TRBD2 (5 bases). The length of the CDR3 is 15 residues. Trimming left V 0 bases short and J 0 bases short, with 10 bases between. CDR1 is GTSNPN and CDR2 is SVGIG in the germline V gene (reference sequence). CDR3 loop: CAWSVLSSSTDTQYF. The CDR3 nucleotides are TGTGCCTGGAGTGTACTCTCTAGCAGCACAGATACGCAGTATTTT. Filled out from reference TRBV30 and TRBJ2-3, the complete variable domain reads SQTIHQWPATLVQPVGSPLSLECTVEGTSNPNLYWYRQAAGRGLQLLFYSVGIGQISSEVPQNLSASRPQDRQFILSSKKLLLSDSGFYLCAWSVLSSSTDTQYFGPGTRLTVL.

The chain links TRBV6-1 to TRBJ1-1; D unresolved. Germline assignment: CDR1 MNHNS and CDR2 SASEGT. Between the trimmed V and J ends, which lost 1 base and 6 bases, there was a span of 12 bases. The CDR3 has 14 residues. The CDR3 DNA is TGTGCCAGCAGTGAAGGGCGCCCTTCCGCTGAAGCTTTCTTT. Translated: CASSEGRPSAEAFF.

V is TRBV5-4 and J is TRBJ1-2; tentatively, D is TRBD1 (6 bases). The CDR3 has 12 amino acids. V lost 4 bases and J lost 7, with 11 bases in between. Germline V lookup: CDR1 SGHNT, CDR2 YYREEE (reference sequence). The CDR3: CASSQDSFGYTF. DNA of the CDR3: TGTGCCAGCAGCCAGGACAGTTTTGGCTACACCTTC.

The chain joins TRBV24-1 to TRBJ2-3; the D is unclear. The CDR3 covers 15 residues. Trimming removed 3 bases at V and 6 bases at J, with 15 bases between. Germline CDR1 is KGHDR and CDR2 is SFDVKD. The CDR3 bases are TGTGCCACCAGTGATCCTTACAAGAATCAGGATACGCAGTATTTT. The encoded protein is CATSDPYKNQDTQYF.

This chain connects TRBV5-1 to TRBJ1-1; the D gene is possibly TRBD1 (6 bases). From germline, CDR1 is SGHRS and CDR2 YFSETQ. There are 12 residues in the CDR3. V lost 1 base, J lost 8 bases, and 9 bases lay in between. As DNA, the CDR3 is TGCGCCAGCAGCTTGCCGGGGGCAGAAGCTTTCTTT. This gives the protein CASSLPGAEAFF.

The chain employs TRBV5-3 and TRBJ2-7, with 8 nucleotides matching TRBD1. TRBV5-3 is treated as an ORF (open reading frame) with a function not yet certain. After removal of 10 bases from V and 1 base from J, the junction contained 7 bases not matched to a gene. The CDR3 extends over 13 amino acids. In DNA, the CDR3 is TGTGCCGGGGGGACAGGATTATCCTACGAGCAGTACTTC. Protein product: CAGGTGLSYEQYF.

The chain recombines TRBV5-8 with TRBJ2-7; D might be TRBD1 (5 bases). Germline V gene sequence: CDR1 SGHTS, CDR2 YDEGEE. V was shortened by 3 bases and J by 6 bases, with 16 bases between the two germline ends. CDR3 length: 14 amino acids. Written as DNA, the CDR3 is TGTGCCAGCAGCTCCCCTCAGGGCATCGTCGAGCAGTACTTC. Translating it yields CASSSPQGIVEQYF.

This clone was detected only once. The chain couples TRBV3-1 (or the pseudogene TRBV3-2) to TRBJ1-5, with D possibly being TRBD1 (5 bases). The CDR3 is made up of 15 amino acids. The ends were cut back, 1 base at V and 6 bases at J, with 13 bases in the middle. CDR1 LGHDT and CDR2 YNNKEL come from the germline V gene (reference sequence). The CDR3 DNA is TGTGCCAGCAGCCAAGTCGCTGGGACCAGTCAGCCCCAGCATTTT. Protein product: CASSQVAGTSQPQHF.

The sample holds one count of this clone. The genes are TRBV19 and TRBJ2-1, with D perhaps matching TRBD1 (6 bases). CDR3 length: 16 residues. Looked up from germline, CDR1 is LNHDA and CDR2 is SQIVND (reference sequence). Trimming removed 0 bases at V and 7 bases at J, with 16 bases between. In nucleotides, the CDR3 is TGTGCCAGTAGTATAGAAGGGGGAAGGGTGGCAAATGAGCAGTTCTTC. This gives the protein CASSIEGGRVANEQFF.

The J gene is TRBJ1-1, the V gene TRBV19, with D hard to call. The CDR3 has 14 amino acids. Trimming took 10 bases from V and 0 from J, leaving 15 bases between them. Per the germline V gene, CDR1 is LNHDA and CDR2 is SQIVND (reference sequence). The CDR3: CATARGGLNTEAFF. DNA of the CDR3: TGTGCCACCGCCCGAGGTGGGCTGAACACTGAAGCTTTCTTT.

V and J are TRBV9 and TRBJ2-1; 7 bases map to TRBD2. The CDR3 runs 15 residues. V gave up 3 bases and J gave up 5 bases; unmatched junction bases: 8. Germline CDR1 is SGDLS and CDR2 is YYNGEE. Written as DNA, the CDR3 is TGTGCCAGCAGCGCCGGACTAGGTAGGAACAATGAGCAGTTCTTC. This codes for CASSAGLGRNNEQFF.

This chain joins TRBV3-1 (or the pseudogene TRBV3-2) and TRBJ2-7; D may match TRBD1 or TRBD2 (5 bases each). The CDR3 totals 17 residues. V lost 4 bases to trimming and J lost 3 bases, with 22 bases between them. From germline, CDR1 is LGHDT and CDR2 YNNKEL (reference sequence). The CDR3 sequence is CASSPRLGVSVLYEQYF. The CDR3 DNA reads TGTGCCAGCAGCCCTCGATTGGGGGTTAGCGTTCTCTACGAGCAGTACTTC.